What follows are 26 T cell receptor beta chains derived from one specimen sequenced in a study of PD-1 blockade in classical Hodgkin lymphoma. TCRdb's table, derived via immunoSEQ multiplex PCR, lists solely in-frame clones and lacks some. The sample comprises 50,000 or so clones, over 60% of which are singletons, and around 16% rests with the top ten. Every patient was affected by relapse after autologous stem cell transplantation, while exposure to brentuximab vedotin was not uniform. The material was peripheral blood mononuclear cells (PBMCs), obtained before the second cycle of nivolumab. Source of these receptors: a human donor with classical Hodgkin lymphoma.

CDR3 protein: CASSKSGQYNEQFF. The CDR3 DNA is TGTGCCAGCAGCAAATCGGGACAGTACAATGAGCAGTTCTTC. The V gene is TRBV7-9, the J gene TRBJ2-1, with 7 nucleotides matching TRBD1. Per the germline V gene, CDR1 is SEHNR and CDR2 is FQNEAQ (reference sequence). The CDR3 is 14 residues long. V trimming: 5 bases; J trimming: 4 bases; junction bases outside the gene matches: 5.

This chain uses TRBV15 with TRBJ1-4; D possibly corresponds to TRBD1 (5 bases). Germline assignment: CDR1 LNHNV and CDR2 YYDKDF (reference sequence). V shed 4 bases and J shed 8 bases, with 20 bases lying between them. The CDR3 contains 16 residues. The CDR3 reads CATSKTYPGTEEKLFF. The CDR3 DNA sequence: TGTGCCACCAGCAAAACTTATCCCGGGACGGAAGAAAAACTGTTTTTT.

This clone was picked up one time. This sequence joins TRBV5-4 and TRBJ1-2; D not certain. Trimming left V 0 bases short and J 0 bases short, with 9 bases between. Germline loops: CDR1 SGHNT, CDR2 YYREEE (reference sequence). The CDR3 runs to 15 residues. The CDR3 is CASSLDRVTNYGYTF. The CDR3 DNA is TGTGCCAGCAGCTTGGATAGGGTTACTAACTATGGCTACACCTTC.

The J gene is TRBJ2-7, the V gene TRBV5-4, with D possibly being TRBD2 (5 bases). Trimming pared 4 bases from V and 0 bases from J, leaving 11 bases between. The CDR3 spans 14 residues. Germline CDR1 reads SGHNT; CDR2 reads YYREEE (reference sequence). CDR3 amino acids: CASSREQLSYEQYF. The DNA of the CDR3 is TGTGCCAGCAGCCGGGAACAGCTCTCCTACGAGCAGTACTTC.

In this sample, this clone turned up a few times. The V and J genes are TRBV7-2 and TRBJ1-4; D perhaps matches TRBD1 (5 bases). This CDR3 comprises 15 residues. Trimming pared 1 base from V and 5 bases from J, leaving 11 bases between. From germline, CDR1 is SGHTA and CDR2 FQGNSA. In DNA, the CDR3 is TGTGCCAGCAGCTTAGACAGGCCGGGGAATGAAAAACTGTTTTTT. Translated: CASSLDRPGNEKLFF.

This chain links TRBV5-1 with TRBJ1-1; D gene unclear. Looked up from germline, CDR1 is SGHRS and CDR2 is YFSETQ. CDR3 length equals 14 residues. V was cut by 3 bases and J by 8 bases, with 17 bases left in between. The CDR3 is CASSYNTASGEAFF. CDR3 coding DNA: TGCGCCAGCAGCTATAATACGGCCTCCGGGGAAGCTTTCTTT.

This CDR3 reads CASSAHYEQYF. As DNA, the CDR3 is TGTGCCAGCAGCGCGCACTACGAGCAGTACTTC. J is TRBJ2-7 and V is TRBV11-2; D remains unclear. Germline V gene lookup returns CDR1 SGHAT and CDR2 FQNNGV. CDR3 length: 11 amino acids. V was trimmed by 5 bases and J by 3 bases, leaving 5 bases between them.

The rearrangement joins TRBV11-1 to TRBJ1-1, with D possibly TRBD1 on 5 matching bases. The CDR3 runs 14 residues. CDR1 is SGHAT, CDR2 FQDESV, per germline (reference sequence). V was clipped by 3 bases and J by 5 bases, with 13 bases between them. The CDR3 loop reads CASSFLDGGTEAFF. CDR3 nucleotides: TGTGCCAGCAGCTTCCTGGATGGGGGGACTGAAGCTTTCTTT.

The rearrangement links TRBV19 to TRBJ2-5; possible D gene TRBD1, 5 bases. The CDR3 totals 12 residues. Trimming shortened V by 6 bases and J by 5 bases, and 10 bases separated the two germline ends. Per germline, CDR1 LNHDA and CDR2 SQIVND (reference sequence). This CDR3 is CASRAGSETQYF. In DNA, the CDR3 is TGTGCCAGTAGGGCAGGGTCGGAGACCCAGTACTTC.

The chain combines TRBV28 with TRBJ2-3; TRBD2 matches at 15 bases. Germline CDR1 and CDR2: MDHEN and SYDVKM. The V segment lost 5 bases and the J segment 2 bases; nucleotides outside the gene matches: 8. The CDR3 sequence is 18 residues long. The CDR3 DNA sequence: TGTGCCAGCAGTACCCGGACTAGCGGGAGGGCATACACAGATACGCAGTATTTT. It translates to CASSTRTSGRAYTDTQYF. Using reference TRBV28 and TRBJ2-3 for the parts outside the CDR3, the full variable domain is DVKVTQSSRYLVKRTGEKVFLECVQDMDHENMFWYRQDPGLGLRLIYFSYDVKMKEKGDIPEGYSVSREKKERFSLILESASTNQTSMYLCASSTRTSGRAYTDTQYFGPGTRLTVL.

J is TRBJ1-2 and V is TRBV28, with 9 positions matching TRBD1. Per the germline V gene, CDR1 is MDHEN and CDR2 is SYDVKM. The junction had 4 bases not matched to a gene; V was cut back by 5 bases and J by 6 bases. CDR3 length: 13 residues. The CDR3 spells CASSLGTGNGYTF. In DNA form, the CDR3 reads TGTGCCAGCAGTCTGGGGACAGGGAATGGCTACACCTTC.

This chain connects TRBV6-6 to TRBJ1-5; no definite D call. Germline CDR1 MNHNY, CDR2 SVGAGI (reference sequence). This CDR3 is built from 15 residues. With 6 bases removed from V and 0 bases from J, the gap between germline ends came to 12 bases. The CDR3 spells CASRETAYSNQPQHF. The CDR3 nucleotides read TGTGCCAGCAGAGAGACGGCGTATAGCAATCAGCCCCAGCATTTT.

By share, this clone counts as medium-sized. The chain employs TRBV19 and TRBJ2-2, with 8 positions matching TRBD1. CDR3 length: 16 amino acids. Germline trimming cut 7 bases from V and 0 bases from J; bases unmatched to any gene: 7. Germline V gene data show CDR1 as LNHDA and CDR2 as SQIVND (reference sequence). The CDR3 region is CASTRTGQTNTGELFF. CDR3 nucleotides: TGTGCCAGTACGAGGACAGGGCAAACGAACACCGGGGAGCTGTTTTTT. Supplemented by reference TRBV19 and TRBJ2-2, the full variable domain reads DGGITQSPKYLFRKEGQNVTLSCEQNLNHDAMYWYRQDPGQGLRLIYYSQIVNDFQKGDIAEGYSVSREKKESFPLTVTSAQKNPTAFYLCASTRTGQTNTGELFFGEGSRLTVL.

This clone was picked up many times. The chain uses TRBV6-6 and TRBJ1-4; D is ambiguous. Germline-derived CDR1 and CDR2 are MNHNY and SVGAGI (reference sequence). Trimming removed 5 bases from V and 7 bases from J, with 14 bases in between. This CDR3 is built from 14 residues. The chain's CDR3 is CASSALRSVEKLFF. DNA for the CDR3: TGTGCCAGCAGTGCCCTCCGCTCGGTTGAAAAACTGTTTTTT.

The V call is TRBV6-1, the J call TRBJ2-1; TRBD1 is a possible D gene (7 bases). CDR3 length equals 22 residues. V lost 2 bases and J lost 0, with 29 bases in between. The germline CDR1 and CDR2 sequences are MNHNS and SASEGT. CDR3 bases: TGTGCCAGCAGTGAAAGGAGGGGCGACAGGGTTTCCGCCACGGTCTCCTACAATGAGCAGTTCTTC. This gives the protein CASSERRGDRVSATVSYNEQFF.

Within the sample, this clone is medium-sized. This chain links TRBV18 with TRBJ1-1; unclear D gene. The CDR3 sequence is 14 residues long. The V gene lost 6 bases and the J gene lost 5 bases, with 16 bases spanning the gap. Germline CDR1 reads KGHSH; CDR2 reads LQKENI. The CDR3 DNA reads TGTGCCAGCTCTTCCCTGTTAGATCATACTGAAGCTTTCTTT. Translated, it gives CASSSLLDHTEAFF. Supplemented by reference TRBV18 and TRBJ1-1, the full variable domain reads NAGVMQNPRHLVRRRGQEARLRCSPMKGHSHVYWYRQLPEEGLKFMVYLQKENIIDESGMPKERFSAEFPKEGPSILRIQQVVRGDSAAYFCASSSLLDHTEAFFGQGTRLTVV.

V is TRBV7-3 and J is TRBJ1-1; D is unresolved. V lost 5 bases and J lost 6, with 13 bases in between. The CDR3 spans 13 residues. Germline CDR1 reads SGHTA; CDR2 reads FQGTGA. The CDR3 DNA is TGTGCCAGCAGCCGCGGATCGGCGGCTGAAGCTTTCTTT. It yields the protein CASSRGSAAEAFF. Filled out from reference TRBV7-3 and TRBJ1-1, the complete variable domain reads GAGVSQTPSNKVTEKGKYVELRCDPISGHTALYWYRQSLGQGPEFLIYFQGTGAADDSGLPNDRFFAVRPEGSVSTLKIQRTERGDSAVYLCASSRGSAAEAFFGQGTRLTVV.

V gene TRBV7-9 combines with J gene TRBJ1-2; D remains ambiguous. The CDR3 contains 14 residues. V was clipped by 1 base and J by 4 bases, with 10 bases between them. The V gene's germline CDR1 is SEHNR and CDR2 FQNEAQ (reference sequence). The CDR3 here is CASSLGGSSYGYTF. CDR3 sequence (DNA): TGTGCCAGCAGCTTAGGGGGTTCATCCTATGGCTACACCTTC.

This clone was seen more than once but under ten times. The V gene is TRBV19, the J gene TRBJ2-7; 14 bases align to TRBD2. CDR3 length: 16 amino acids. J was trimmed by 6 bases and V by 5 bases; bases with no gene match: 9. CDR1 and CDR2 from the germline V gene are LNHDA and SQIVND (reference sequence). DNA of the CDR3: TGTGCCAGTAGTTACGGGACTAGCGGGAGAGGAGGCGAGCAGTACTTC. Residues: CASSYGTSGRGGEQYF.

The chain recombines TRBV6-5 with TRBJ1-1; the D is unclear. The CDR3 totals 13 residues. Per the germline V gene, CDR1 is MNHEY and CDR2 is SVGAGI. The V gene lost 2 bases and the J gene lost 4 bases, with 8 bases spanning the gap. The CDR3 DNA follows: TGTGCCAGCAGTTACGGAAGTTTCACTGAAGCTTTCTTT. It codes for CASSYGSFTEAFF.

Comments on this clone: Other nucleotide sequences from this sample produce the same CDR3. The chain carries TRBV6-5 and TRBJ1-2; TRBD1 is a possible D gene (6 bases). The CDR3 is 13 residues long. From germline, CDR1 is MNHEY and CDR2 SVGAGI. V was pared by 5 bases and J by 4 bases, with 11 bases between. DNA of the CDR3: TGTGCCAGCAGTGCACAGGGATTCTATGGCTACACCTTC. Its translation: CASSAQGFYGYTF.

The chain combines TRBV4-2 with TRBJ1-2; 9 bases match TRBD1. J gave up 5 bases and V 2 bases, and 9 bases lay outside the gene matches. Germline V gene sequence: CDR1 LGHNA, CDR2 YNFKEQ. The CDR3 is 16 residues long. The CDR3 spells CASSQISQGAVYGYTF. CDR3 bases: TGTGCCAGCAGCCAAATATCACAGGGGGCCGTGTATGGCTACACCTTC.

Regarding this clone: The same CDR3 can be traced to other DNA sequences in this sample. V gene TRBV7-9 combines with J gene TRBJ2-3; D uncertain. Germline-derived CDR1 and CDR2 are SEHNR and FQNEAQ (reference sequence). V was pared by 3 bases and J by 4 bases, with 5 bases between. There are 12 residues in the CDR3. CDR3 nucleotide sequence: TGTGCCAGCAGCTTTTCTTCAGATACGCAGTATTTT. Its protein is CASSFSSDTQYF. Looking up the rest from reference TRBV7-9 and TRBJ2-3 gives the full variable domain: DTGVSQNPRHKITKRGQNVTFRCDPISEHNRLYWYRQTLGQGPEFLTYFQNEAQLEKSRLLSDRFSAERPKGSFSTLEIQRTEQGDSAMYLCASSFSSDTQYFGPGTRLTVL.

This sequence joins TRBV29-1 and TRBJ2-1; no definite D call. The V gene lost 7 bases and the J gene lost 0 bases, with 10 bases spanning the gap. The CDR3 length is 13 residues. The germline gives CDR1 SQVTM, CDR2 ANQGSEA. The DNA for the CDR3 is TGCAGCGGGGCAGGAAGCTCCTACAATGAGCAGTTCTTC. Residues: CSGAGSSYNEQFF.

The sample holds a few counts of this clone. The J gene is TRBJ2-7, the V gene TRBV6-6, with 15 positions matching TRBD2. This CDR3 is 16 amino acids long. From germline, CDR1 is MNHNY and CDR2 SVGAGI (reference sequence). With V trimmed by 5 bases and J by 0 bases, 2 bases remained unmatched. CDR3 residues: CASSRGLAGGSYEQYF. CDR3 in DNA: TGTGCCAGCAGTCGGGGACTAGCGGGAGGCTCCTACGAGCAGTACTTC.

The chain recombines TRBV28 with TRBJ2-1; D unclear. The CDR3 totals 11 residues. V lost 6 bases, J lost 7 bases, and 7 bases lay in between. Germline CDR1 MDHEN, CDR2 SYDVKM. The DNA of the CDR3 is TGTGCCAGCAGCTTCGTGAATGAGCAGTTCTTC. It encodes CASSFVNEQFF. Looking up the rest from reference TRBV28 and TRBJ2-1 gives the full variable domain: DVKVTQSSRYLVKRTGEKVFLECVQDMDHENMFWYRQDPGLGLRLIYFSYDVKMKEKGDIPEGYSVSREKKERFSLILESASTNQTSMYLCASSFVNEQFFGPGTRLTVL.